The 32 T cell receptor beta chains below come from one sample, sequenced in a study of cytotoxic CD8 clonotypes in ibrutinib-treated CLL (dated by TCRdb to the early 2020s). What the time point label conveys for this sample: less than 30 months on ibrutinib. Library construction relied on the immunoSEQ multiplex PCR assay. Here the immuneACCESS table is served through TCRdb, limited to in-frame sequences with V and J called. Missing clones are a known gap in these copies; in checked studies unresolved V genes cover under half, and the rest lacks a known reason. This sample has about 130,000 clones in its table, and 70% to 90% of those were observed once. The ten biggest clones cover approximately 2% of the sample. Sequenced material: PBMCs, taken after 24 months of ibrutinib treatment. These receptors came from a human donor with chronic lymphocytic leukemia.

V is TRBV19 and J is TRBJ1-1; D gene uncertain. Germline V gives CDR1 LNHDA, CDR2 SQIVND (reference sequence). The ends were cut back, 5 bases at V and 1 base at J, with 11 bases in the middle. The length of the CDR3 is 14 residues. CDR3 bases: TGTGCCAGTAGTGCAGGCAGGAGGAACACTGAAGCTTTCTTT. Translated: CASSAGRRNTEAFF.

The chain combines TRBV5-1 with TRBJ2-5, with D possibly TRBD2 on 6 matching bases. Trimming stripped 2 bases from V and 4 bases from J, with 9 bases between. This CDR3 is built from 13 residues. CDR1 is SGHRS and CDR2 is YFSETQ in the germline V gene. Here the CDR3 reads CASSFGGPETQYF. In nucleotides, the CDR3 is TGCGCCAGCAGCTTCGGAGGGCCAGAGACCCAGTACTTC. Combining the CDR3 with reference TRBV5-1 and TRBJ2-5 gives the whole variable domain KAGVTQTPRYLIKTRGQQVTLSCSPISGHRSVSWYQQTPGQGLQFLFEYFSETQRNKGNFPGRFSGRQFSNSRSEMNVSTLELGDSALYLCASSFGGPETQYFGPGTRLLVL.

V is TRBV19 and J is TRBJ2-1; D is tentatively TRBD1 or TRBD2 (6 bases each). CDR1 and CDR2 from the germline V gene are LNHDA and SQIVND (reference sequence). The CDR3 runs to 17 residues. Trimming left V 5 bases short and J 7 bases short, with 24 bases between. CDR3 loop: CASSRSSGFLQGNEQFF. The CDR3 coding sequence is TGTGCCAGTAGTCGTAGTAGCGGATTCCTTCAGGGGAATGAGCAGTTCTTC.

This clone was detected ten times or more. This sequence joins TRBV5-6 and TRBJ1-2, with D unresolved. Germline assignment: CDR1 SGHDT and CDR2 YYEEEE. Trimming took off 4 bases at V and 4 bases at J, with 14 bases between the two ends. The CDR3 extends over 14 amino acids. For the CDR3, the DNA is TGTGCCAGCAGCGGGGATGGCCTTTTCTATGGCTACACCTTC. This gives the protein CASSGDGLFYGYTF.

This chain connects TRBV11-2 to TRBJ1-1; D is uncertain. Germline loops: CDR1 SGHAT, CDR2 FQNNGV. Trimming removed 5 bases at V and 1 base at J, with 8 bases between. The CDR3 has 13 amino acids. The CDR3 DNA follows: TGTGCCAGCAGCCGGAGGGAGAACACTGAAGCTTTCTTT. Protein sequence: CASSRRENTEAFF.

The chain recombines TRBV5-6 with TRBJ1-1; 7 bases map to TRBD1. Germline V CDR1 and CDR2: SGHDT, YYEEEE. CDR3 length: 14 amino acids. V shed 7 bases, J shed 7 bases, and the junction held 13 bases outside the gene matches. CDR3 sequence reads: CASGRPGQLIEAFF. The CDR3 bases are TGTGCCAGCGGACGACCGGGACAGCTCATTGAAGCTTTCTTT.

Notes on this clone: Other DNA variants within this sample encode the same CDR3. The rearrangement links TRBV4-3 to TRBJ2-2, with 8 bases that match TRBD2. The CDR3 loop spans 16 amino acids. The J segment lost 2 bases and the V segment lost 2 bases, leaving 4 bases of the junction unmatched. Germline V gene lookup returns CDR1 LGHNA and CDR2 YSLEER. In DNA form, the CDR3 reads TGCGCCAGCAGCCAACTAGCGGGCGTAAACACCGGGGAGCTGTTTTTT. Protein sequence: CASSQLAGVNTGELFF.

This clone has only one observation. The chain has TRBV5-1 and TRBJ1-2, with no clear D. This CDR3 spans 14 amino acids. Germline loops: CDR1 SGHRS, CDR2 YFSETQ. V lost 0 bases and J 5 bases, leaving 11 bases between the germline ends. The CDR3 loop is CASSLAEGRYGYTF. Written as DNA, the CDR3 is TGCGCCAGCAGCTTGGCCGAGGGTCGGTATGGCTACACCTTC.

The chain uses TRBV7-3 and TRBJ2-1, with D unclear. In germline, CDR1 is SGHTA, CDR2 FQGTGA. The CDR3 is made up of 13 amino acids. Trimming removed 5 bases at V and 10 bases at J, with 15 bases between. The CDR3 sequence: CASSPGRFGEQFF. The CDR3 nucleotides read TGTGCCAGCAGCCCAGGTCGGTTCGGGGAGCAGTTCTTC.

CDR3 residues: CASSHWRVPGYTF. In DNA, the CDR3 is TGTGCCAGCTCGCACTGGAGGGTTCCCGGCTACACCTTC. This chain connects TRBV27 to TRBJ1-2; D not resolved. This CDR3 spans 13 amino acids. CDR1 and CDR2 (germline): MNHEY, SMNVEV (reference sequence). Trimming pared 8 bases from V and 8 bases from J, leaving 18 bases between.

The V and J genes are TRBV28 and TRBJ2-2; tentative D call: TRBD2 (6 bases). The V and J ends lost 8 bases and 7 bases respectively, with 14 bases between them. The CDR3 is 13 amino acids. Germline assignment: CDR1 MDHEN and CDR2 SYDVKM. The CDR3 region is CASVTGVVGELFF. CDR3 nucleotides: TGTGCCAGCGTGACGGGAGTTGTCGGGGAGCTGTTTTTT.

The chain uses TRBV28 and TRBJ2-7, with 7 bases that match TRBD2. CDR3 length equals 18 residues. V gave up 4 bases and J gave up 7 bases; unmatched junction bases: 22. Germline CDR1 MDHEN, CDR2 SYDVKM. The CDR3 spells CASSSSGGQASGAREQYF. The DNA for the CDR3 is TGTGCCAGCAGTTCCTCCGGGGGTCAGGCTAGCGGCGCAAGGGAGCAGTACTTC.

This sequence joins TRBV7-2 and TRBJ2-7, with a tentative D call TRBD2 (6 bases). The CDR3 spans 17 residues. Trimming removed 5 bases at V and 2 bases at J, with 22 bases between. Germline CDR1 and CDR2: SGHTA and FQGNSA. The CDR3 spells CASSPKAPGSTTYEQYF. DNA for the CDR3: TGTGCCAGCAGCCCGAAAGCCCCCGGGAGCACGACCTACGAGCAGTACTTC.

The chain couples TRBV7-9 to TRBJ2-7; 8 positions agree with TRBD2. V lost 5 bases and J lost 3; bases outside the gene matches: 18. Germline CDR1 SEHNR, CDR2 FQNEAQ (reference sequence). The CDR3 covers 18 residues. The CDR3 DNA follows: TGTGCCAGCAGCCCCGATCGGGGACTAACCGGGACTAGCTACGAGCAGTACTTC. Protein: CASSPDRGLTGTSYEQYF.

This clone has a single count. The genes are TRBV29-1 and TRBJ2-2; D might be TRBD1 (7 bases). CDR1 is SQVTM and CDR2 is ANQGSEA in the germline V gene. Trimming cost V 0 bases and J 9 bases, with 29 bases left between them. The CDR3 extends over 19 amino acids. This CDR3 is CSVEDLGGFPGQPARELFF. The CDR3 region has the DNA TGCAGCGTTGAAGATTTGGGGGGCTTTCCGGGACAGCCCGCCCGGGAGCTGTTTTTT.

The rearrangement links TRBV29-1 to TRBJ2-3; D perhaps matches TRBD2 (6 bases). CDR1 and CDR2 from the germline V gene are SQVTM and ANQGSEA. This CDR3 spans 13 amino acids. V was trimmed by 6 bases and J by 6 bases, leaving 16 bases between them. CDR3 sequence: CSVGLVMVDTQYF. The DNA of the CDR3 is TGCAGCGTGGGACTCGTGATGGTGGATACGCAGTATTTT.

This chain joins TRBV14 and TRBJ1-2, with D perhaps TRBD1 (5 bases). This CDR3 has 16 amino acids. Germline-derived CDR1 and CDR2 are SGHDN and FVKESK. V was trimmed by 1 base and J by 4 bases, leaving 16 bases between them. CDR3 sequence: CASSQGGNIPSYGYTF. CDR3 in DNA: TGTGCCAGCAGCCAAGGGGGCAACATACCCTCCTATGGCTACACCTTC.

The V and J genes are TRBV19 and TRBJ2-3; 9 bases map to TRBD2. The CDR3 consists of 15 residues. The trim removed 8 bases at V and 2 bases at J, leaving 8 bases unmatched. From germline, CDR1 is LNHDA and CDR2 SQIVND (reference sequence). The CDR3 is CASGPTSGTTDTQYF. CDR3 bases: TGTGCCAGTGGGCCGACTAGCGGAACCACAGATACGCAGTATTTT. Based on the CDR3 plus reference TRBV19 and TRBJ2-3, the full variable domain is DGGITQSPKYLFRKEGQNVTLSCEQNLNHDAMYWYRQDPGQGLRLIYYSQIVNDFQKGDIAEGYSVSREKKESFPLTVTSAQKNPTAFYLCASGPTSGTTDTQYFGPGTRLTVL.

This chain uses TRBV6-1 with TRBJ1-3; 7 bases match TRBD1. V lost 6 bases to trimming and J lost 0 bases; unmatched junction nucleotides: 5. The CDR3 is 15 residues long. Germline loops: CDR1 MNHNS, CDR2 SASEGT. The DNA for the CDR3 is TGTGCCAGCAGCCTGGGACAGTTCTCTGGAAACACCATATATTTT. Its translation: CASSLGQFSGNTIYF.

J is TRBJ2-7 and V is TRBV5-4; D might be TRBD1 (6 bases). The CDR3 spans 17 residues. Trimming cost V 3 bases and J 0 bases, with 19 bases left between them. From germline, CDR1 is SGHNT and CDR2 YYREEE (reference sequence). The CDR3, as DNA: TGTGCCAGCAGCTCCCTCTTAGACAGGACCCACTCCTACGAGCAGTACTTC. Translation: CASSSLLDRTHSYEQYF.

CDR3 residues: CASSSQGMNTEAFF. CDR3 nucleotides: TGTGCCAGCAGCTCACAGGGAATGAACACTGAAGCTTTCTTT. The J gene is TRBJ1-1, the V gene TRBV6-1; D perhaps matches TRBD1 (6 bases). The CDR3 extends over 14 amino acids. The germline V gene encodes CDR1 MNHNS and CDR2 SASEGT. V was pared by 6 bases and J by 0 bases, with 11 bases between.

This clone occurred a few times. The rearrangement joins TRBV4-1 to TRBJ1-5, with D possibly TRBD1 on 5 matching bases. The ends were cut back, 3 bases at V and 3 bases at J, with 12 bases in the middle. Germline-derived CDR1 and CDR2 are MGHRA and YSYEKL. This CDR3 spans 15 amino acids. CDR3 in DNA: TGCGCCAGCAGCCACGCCGGGACGGCCAATCAGCCCCAGCATTTT. This encodes CASSHAGTANQPQHF.

With respect to this clone: Within the sample, other DNA sequences also encode this same CDR3. The chain uses TRBV9 and TRBJ2-6; TRBD1 is a possible D gene (5 bases). The CDR3 runs to 15 residues. With 0 bases removed from V and 1 base from J, the gap between germline ends came to 5 bases. The germline CDR1 and CDR2 sequences are SGDLS and YYNGEE. The CDR3 loop is CASSVEGSGANVLTF. CDR3 nucleotides: TGTGCCAGCAGCGTAGAGGGGTCTGGGGCCAACGTCCTGACTTTC.

The chain recombines TRBV7-9 with TRBJ2-7, with 10 bases lining up with TRBD2. The V and J ends lost 0 bases and 3 bases, in that order; junction bases with no gene match: 2. Per germline, CDR1 SEHNR and CDR2 FQNEAQ (reference sequence). CDR3 length: 15 amino acids. CDR3 in amino acids: CASSLASSGSYEQYF. The CDR3 region has the DNA TGTGCCAGCAGCTTAGCGTCTAGCGGGAGCTACGAGCAGTACTTC.

The chain couples TRBV4-1 to TRBJ2-7; unclear D gene. Germline CDR1 is MGHRA and CDR2 is YSYEKL. V was trimmed by 1 base and J by 2 bases, leaving 15 bases between them. This CDR3 has 16 amino acids. The CDR3 loop is CASSQASAGLTYEQYF. The CDR3 DNA is TGCGCCAGCAGCCAAGCTTCGGCCGGCCTGACCTACGAGCAGTACTTC.

This clone came up a few times. This CDR3 is also generated by other DNA sequences in the sample. The V call is TRBV7-2, the J call TRBJ2-1; D remains unclear. The length of the CDR3 is 13 residues. CDR1 is SGHTA and CDR2 is FQGNSA in the germline V gene. V gave up 1 base and J gave up 6 bases, with 7 bases separating them. DNA for the CDR3: TGTGCCAGCAGCTTAGGTGGTGGCAATGAGCAGTTCTTC. As protein: CASSLGGGNEQFF. Looking up the rest from reference TRBV7-2 and TRBJ2-1 gives the full variable domain: GAGVSQSPSNKVTEKGKDVELRCDPISGHTALYWYRQSLGQGLEFLIYFQGNSAPDKSGLPSDRFSAERTGGSVSTLTIQRTQQEDSAVYLCASSLGGGNEQFFGPGTRLTVL.

The J gene is TRBJ2-4, the V gene TRBV10-3, with D possibly TRBD2 on 5 matching bases. The CDR3 runs to 14 residues. Germline V gene sequence: CDR1 ENHRY, CDR2 SYGVKD. V lost 4 bases to trimming and J lost 10 bases, with 17 bases between them. For the CDR3, the DNA is TGTGCCATCAGTGGGAATGAGGGATTAAAGATTCAGTACTTC. Residues: CAISGNEGLKIQYF.

V and J are TRBV30 and TRBJ2-3; D possibly matches TRBD1 or TRBD2 (5 bases each). Germline CDR1 reads GTSNPN; CDR2 reads SVGIG (reference sequence). V dropped 0 bases and J dropped 0 bases, with 13 bases sitting between them. CDR3 length: 16 amino acids. The CDR3 bases are TGTGCCTGGAGTGTTGAGGGGAAAGGGAGCACAGATACGCAGTATTTT. The encoded protein is CAWSVEGKGSTDTQYF. The full variable domain, with the rest looked up from reference TRBV30 and TRBJ2-3, is SQTIHQWPATLVQPVGSPLSLECTVEGTSNPNLYWYRQAAGRGLQLLFYSVGIGQISSEVPQNLSASRPQDRQFILSSKKLLLSDSGFYLCAWSVEGKGSTDTQYFGPGTRLTVL.

V gene TRBV28 combines with J gene TRBJ2-5, with D perhaps matching TRBD2 (6 bases). V lost 6 bases to trimming and J lost 5 bases, with 16 bases between them. Germline loops: CDR1 MDHEN, CDR2 SYDVKM. The CDR3 loop spans 14 amino acids. The CDR3 coding sequence is TGTGCCAGCAGATTCGGCTCTAGCGAGGAGACCCAGTACTTC. It encodes CASRFGSSEETQYF.

In this sample, this clone turned up once. The genes are TRBV19 and TRBJ1-5; TRBD1 matches 7 bases. There are 16 residues in the CDR3. V shed 2 bases and J 2 bases; nucleotides not matched to a gene: 6. Germline values: CDR1 LNHDA, CDR2 SQIVND (reference sequence). The CDR3 region has the DNA TGTGCCAGTAGTATACAGGGGGACGGAGGCAATCAGCCCCAGCATTTT. Residues: CASSIQGDGGNQPQHF.

This sequence joins TRBV6-1 and TRBJ2-1, with a weak D call TRBD1 (6 bases). The CDR3 consists of 15 residues. The V and J ends lost 7 bases and 7 bases respectively, with 20 bases between them. The germline V gene has CDR1 MNHNS and CDR2 SASEGT. CDR3 bases: TGTGCCAGCACCAAACAGGACAGACCAATTAATGAGCAGTTCTTC. Encoded protein: CASTKQDRPINEQFF.

The J gene is TRBJ1-2, the V gene TRBV29-1; 7 nucleotides align to TRBD1. Trimming removed 5 bases from V and 0 bases from J; junction bases left unmatched: 12. Germline values: CDR1 SQVTM, CDR2 ANQGSEA. CDR3 size: 16 residues. The CDR3 here is CSVPLQGGSANYGYTF. The CDR3 DNA reads TGCAGCGTTCCCCTCCAGGGGGGATCAGCTAACTATGGCTACACCTTC.